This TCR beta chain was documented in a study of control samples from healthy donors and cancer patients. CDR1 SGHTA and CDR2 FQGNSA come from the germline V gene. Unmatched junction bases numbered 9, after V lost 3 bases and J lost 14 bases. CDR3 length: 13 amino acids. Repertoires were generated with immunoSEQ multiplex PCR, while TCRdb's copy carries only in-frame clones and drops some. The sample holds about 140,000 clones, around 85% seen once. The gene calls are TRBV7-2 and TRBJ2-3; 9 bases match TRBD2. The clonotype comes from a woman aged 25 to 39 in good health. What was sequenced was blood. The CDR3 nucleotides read TGTGCCAGCAGCTTTGATAGCGGGAGCTTGGGGTATTTT. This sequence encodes CASSFDSGSLGYF.